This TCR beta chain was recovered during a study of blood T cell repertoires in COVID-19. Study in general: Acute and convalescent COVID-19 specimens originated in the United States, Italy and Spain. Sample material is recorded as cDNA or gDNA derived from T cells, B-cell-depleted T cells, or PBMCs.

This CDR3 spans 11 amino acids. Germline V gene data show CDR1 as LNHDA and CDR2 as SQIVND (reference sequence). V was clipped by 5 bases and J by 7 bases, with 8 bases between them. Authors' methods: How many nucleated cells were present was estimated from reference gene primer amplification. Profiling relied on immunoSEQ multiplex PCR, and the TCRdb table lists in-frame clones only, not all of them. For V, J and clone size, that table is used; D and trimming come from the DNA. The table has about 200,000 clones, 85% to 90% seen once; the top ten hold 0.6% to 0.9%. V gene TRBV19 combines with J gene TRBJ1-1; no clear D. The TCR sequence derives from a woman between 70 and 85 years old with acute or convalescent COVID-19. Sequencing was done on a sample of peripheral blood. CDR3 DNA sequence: TGTGCCAGTAGTCTTCGGTTTGAAGCTTTCTTT. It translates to CASSLRFEAFF.